The source of this T cell receptor beta chain is a study of identical twins. Whole-study findings and limits: Zero-insertion analyses could be partly confounded by invariant MAIT and iNKT cells. The more abundant beta clonotypes in cord blood had fewer insertions, and memory repertoires did not show this.

The germline V and J ends were trimmed by 6 bases and 9 bases, with 12 bases remaining between them. This CDR3 comprises 12 residues. Unique molecular identifiers were present on the cDNA, which also gained a universal primer site by template switching. Using its own MiXCR run on the 5' RACE reads, TCRdb lists one record per CDR3 protein. The sample records roughly 1,500,000 distinct CDR3 sequences, 32% being singletons. This clonotype was seen a few times. Its antigen is unidentified. What was sequenced was cord blood. This receptor was obtained from a newborn girl in good health. The chain employs TRBV12-3 or TRBV12-4 and TRBJ2-1; D uncertain. CDR3 in DNA: TGTGCCAGCAGCTCGATTCAGGTTGAGCAGTTCTTC. It encodes CASSSIQVEQFF.